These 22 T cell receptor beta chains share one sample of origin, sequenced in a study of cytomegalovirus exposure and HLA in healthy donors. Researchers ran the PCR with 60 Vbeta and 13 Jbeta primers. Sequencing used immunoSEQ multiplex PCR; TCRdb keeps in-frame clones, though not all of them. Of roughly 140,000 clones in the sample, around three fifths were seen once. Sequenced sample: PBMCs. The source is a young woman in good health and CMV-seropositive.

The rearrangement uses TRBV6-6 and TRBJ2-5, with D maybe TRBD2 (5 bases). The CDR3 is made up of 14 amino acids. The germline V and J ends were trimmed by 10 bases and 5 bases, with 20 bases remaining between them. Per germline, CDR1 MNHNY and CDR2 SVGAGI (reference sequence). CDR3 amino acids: CATSGIPFEETQYF. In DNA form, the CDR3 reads TGTGCCACCTCGGGGATCCCGTTCGAGGAGACCCAGTACTTC.

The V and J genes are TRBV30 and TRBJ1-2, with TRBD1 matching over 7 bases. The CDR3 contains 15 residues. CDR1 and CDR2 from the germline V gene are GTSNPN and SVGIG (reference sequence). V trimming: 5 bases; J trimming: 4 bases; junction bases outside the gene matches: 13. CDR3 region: CAWGGTEWGLYGYTF. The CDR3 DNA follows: TGTGCCTGGGGAGGGACAGAGTGGGGGCTCTATGGCTACACCTTC.

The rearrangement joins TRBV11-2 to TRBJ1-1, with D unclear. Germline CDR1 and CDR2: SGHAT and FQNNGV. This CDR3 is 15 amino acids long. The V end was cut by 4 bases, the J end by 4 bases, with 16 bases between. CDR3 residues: CASSYIQARGTEAFF. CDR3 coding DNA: TGTGCCAGCAGCTATATCCAGGCGCGGGGCACTGAAGCTTTCTTT.

The CDR3 loop reads CASSGQGRGSNQPQHF. Here the CDR3 DNA reads TGTGCCAGCAGTGGACAGGGAAGGGGAAGCAATCAGCCCCAGCATTTT. The chain couples TRBV19 to TRBJ1-5, with TRBD1 matching 8 bases. Trimming took 9 bases from V and 1 from J; bases not matched to a gene: 11. Germline loops: CDR1 LNHDA, CDR2 SQIVND (reference sequence). The CDR3 is made up of 16 amino acids.

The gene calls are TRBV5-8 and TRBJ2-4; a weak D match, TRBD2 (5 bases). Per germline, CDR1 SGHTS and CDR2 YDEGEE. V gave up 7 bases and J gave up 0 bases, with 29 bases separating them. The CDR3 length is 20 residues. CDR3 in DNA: TGTGCCAGCGCTCCGAGGGCAGGCTTCTCGATCGATTTAGCCAAAAACATTCAGTACTTC. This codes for CASAPRAGFSIDLAKNIQYF. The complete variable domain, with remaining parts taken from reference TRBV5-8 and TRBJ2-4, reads EAGVTQSPTHLIKTRGQQATLRCSPISGHTSVYWYQQALGLGLQFLLWYDEGEERNRGNFPPRFSGRQFPNYSSELNVNALELEDSALYLCASAPRAGFSIDLAKNIQYFGAGTRLSVL.

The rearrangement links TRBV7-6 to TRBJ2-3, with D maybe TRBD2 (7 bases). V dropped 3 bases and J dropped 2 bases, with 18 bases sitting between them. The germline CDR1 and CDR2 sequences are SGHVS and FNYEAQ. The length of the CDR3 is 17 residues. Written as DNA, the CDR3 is TGTGCCAGCAGCTTGAGGGGACGGGGGGCCTCCACAGATACGCAGTATTTT. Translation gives CASSLRGRGASTDTQYF.

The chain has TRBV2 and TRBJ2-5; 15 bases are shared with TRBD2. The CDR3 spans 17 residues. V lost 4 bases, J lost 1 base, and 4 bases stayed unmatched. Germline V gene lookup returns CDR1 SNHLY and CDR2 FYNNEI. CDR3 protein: CASSGTSGGAPQETQYF. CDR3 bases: TGTGCCAGCAGTGGGACTAGCGGGGGGGCCCCCCAAGAGACCCAGTACTTC.

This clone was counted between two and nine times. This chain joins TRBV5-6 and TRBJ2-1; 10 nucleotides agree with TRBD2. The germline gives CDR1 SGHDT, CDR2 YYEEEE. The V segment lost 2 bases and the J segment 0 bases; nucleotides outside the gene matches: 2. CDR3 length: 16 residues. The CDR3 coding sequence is TGTGCCAGCAGCTTCCCTAGCGGGAGCTCCTACAATGAGCAGTTCTTC. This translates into CASSFPSGSSYNEQFF.

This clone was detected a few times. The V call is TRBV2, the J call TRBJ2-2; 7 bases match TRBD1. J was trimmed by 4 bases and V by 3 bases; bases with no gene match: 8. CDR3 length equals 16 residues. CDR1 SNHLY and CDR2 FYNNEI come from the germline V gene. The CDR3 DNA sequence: TGTGCCAGCAGTGACCTCTCGACAGGGCGCACCGGGGAGCTGTTTTTT. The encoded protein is CASSDLSTGRTGELFF. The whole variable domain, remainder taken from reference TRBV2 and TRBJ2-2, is EPEVTQTPSHQVTQMGQEVILRCVPISNHLYFYWYRQILGQKVEFLVSFYNNEISEKSEIFDDQFSVERPDGSNFTLKIRSTKLEDSAMYFCASSDLSTGRTGELFFGEGSRLTVL.

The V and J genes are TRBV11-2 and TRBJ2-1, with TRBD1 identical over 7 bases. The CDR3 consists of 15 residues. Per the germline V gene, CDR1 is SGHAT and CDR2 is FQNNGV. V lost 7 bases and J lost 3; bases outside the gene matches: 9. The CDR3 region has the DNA TGTGCCAGCACCCACACCGGGACAGTCTACAATGAGCAGTTCTTC. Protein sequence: CASTHTGTVYNEQFF.

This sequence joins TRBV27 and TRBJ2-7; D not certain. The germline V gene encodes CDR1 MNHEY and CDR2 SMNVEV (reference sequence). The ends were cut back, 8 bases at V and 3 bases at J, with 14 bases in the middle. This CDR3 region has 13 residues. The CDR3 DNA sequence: TGTGCCAGCTCAAGGAGACTGTACTACGAGCAGTACTTC. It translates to CASSRRLYYEQYF.

The CDR3 region is CASSLGAGGVGGELFF. The CDR3, as DNA: TGTGCCAGCAGCTTAGGAGCGGGGGGTGTCGGCGGGGAGCTGTTTTTT. The chain links TRBV7-9 to TRBJ2-2; 9 nucleotides line up with TRBD2. J lost 7 bases, V lost 1 base, and 7 bases had no gene match. There are 16 residues in the CDR3. Germline CDR1 reads SEHNR; CDR2 reads FQNEAQ (reference sequence).

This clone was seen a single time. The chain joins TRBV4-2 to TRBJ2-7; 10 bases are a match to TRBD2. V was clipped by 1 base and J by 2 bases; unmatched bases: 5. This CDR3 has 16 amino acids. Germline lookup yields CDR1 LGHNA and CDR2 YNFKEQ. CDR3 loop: CASSQAAAGGTYEQYF. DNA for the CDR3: TGTGCCAGCAGCCAAGCTGCAGCGGGGGGGACCTACGAGCAGTACTTC.

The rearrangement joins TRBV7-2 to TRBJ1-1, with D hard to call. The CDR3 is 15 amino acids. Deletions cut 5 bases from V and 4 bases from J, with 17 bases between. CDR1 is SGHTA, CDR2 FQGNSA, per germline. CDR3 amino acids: CASSGDGGPVTEAFF. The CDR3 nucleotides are TGTGCCAGCAGCGGAGATGGAGGACCGGTCACTGAAGCTTTCTTT.

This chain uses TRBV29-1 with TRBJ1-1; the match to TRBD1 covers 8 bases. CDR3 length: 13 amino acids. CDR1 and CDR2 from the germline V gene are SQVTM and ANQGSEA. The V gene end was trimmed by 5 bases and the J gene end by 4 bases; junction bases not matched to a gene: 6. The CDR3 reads CSVTGGVTTEAFF. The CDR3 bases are TGCAGCGTTACAGGGGGGGTTACCACTGAAGCTTTCTTT.

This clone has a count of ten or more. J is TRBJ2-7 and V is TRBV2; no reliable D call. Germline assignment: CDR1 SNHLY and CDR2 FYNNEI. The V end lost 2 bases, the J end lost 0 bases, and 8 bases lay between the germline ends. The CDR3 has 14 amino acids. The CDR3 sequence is CASSEQAVSYEQYF. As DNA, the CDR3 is TGTGCCAGCAGTGAACAGGCTGTCTCCTACGAGCAGTACTTC. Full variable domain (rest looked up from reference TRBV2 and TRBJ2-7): EPEVTQTPSHQVTQMGQEVILRCVPISNHLYFYWYRQILGQKVEFLVSFYNNEISEKSEIFDDQFSVERPDGSNFTLKIRSTKLEDSAMYFCASSEQAVSYEQYFGPGTRLTVT.

The CDR3 coding sequence is TGTGCCAGCAGCTTGACGAGTAGGAGGAACACTGAAGCTTTCTTT. This sequence encodes CASSLTSRRNTEAFF. V is TRBV5-5 and J is TRBJ1-1; no definite D call. The ends were cut back, 1 base at V and 1 base at J, with 11 bases in the middle. CDR3 length: 15 residues. The germline V gene has CDR1 SGHKS and CDR2 YYEKEE (reference sequence).

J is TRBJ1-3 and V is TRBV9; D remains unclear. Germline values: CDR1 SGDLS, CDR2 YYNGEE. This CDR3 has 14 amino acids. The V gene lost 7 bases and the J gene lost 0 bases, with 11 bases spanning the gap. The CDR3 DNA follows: TGTGCCAGCGCCGGCGGGAGCTCTGGAAACACCATATATTTT. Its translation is CASAGGSSGNTIYF.

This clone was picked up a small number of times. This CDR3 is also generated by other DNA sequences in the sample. The CDR3 DNA reads TGTGCCAGCAGAGAAAGCGGGGAGACCCAGTACTTC. Its translation: CASRESGETQYF. The chain couples TRBV6-5 to TRBJ2-5; D is possibly TRBD2 (6 bases). The CDR3 extends over 12 amino acids. The germline V gene has CDR1 MNHEY and CDR2 SVGAGI. With 6 bases removed from V and 5 bases from J, the gap between germline ends came to 10 bases.

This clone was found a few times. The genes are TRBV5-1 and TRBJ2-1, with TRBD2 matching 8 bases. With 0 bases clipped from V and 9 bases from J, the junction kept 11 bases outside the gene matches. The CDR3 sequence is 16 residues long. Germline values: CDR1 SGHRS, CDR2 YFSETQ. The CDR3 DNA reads TGCGCCAGCAGCTTGGAGGGCGGGAGGTACGGTAGTGAGCAGTTCTTC. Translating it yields CASSLEGGRYGSEQFF.

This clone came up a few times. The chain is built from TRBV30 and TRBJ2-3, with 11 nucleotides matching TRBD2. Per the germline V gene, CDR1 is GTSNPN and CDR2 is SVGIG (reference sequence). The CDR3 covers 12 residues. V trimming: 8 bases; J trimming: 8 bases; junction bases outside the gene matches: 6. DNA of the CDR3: TGTGCCAGTAGCGGGAGGGGGGGTACGCAGTATTTT. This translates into CASSGRGGTQYF. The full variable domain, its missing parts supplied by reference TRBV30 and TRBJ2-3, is SQTIHQWPATLVQPVGSPLSLECTVEGTSNPNLYWYRQAAGRGLQLLFYSVGIGQISSEVPQNLSASRPQDRQFILSSKKLLLSDSGFYLCASSGRGGTQYFGPGTRLTVL.

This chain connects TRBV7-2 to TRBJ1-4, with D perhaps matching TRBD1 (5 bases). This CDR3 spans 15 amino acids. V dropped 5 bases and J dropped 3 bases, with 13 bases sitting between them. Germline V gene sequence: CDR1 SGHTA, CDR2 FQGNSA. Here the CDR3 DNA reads TGTGCCAGCAGCCCTCTTGGGGGGGCTAATGAAAAACTGTTTTTT. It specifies CASSPLGGANEKLFF.